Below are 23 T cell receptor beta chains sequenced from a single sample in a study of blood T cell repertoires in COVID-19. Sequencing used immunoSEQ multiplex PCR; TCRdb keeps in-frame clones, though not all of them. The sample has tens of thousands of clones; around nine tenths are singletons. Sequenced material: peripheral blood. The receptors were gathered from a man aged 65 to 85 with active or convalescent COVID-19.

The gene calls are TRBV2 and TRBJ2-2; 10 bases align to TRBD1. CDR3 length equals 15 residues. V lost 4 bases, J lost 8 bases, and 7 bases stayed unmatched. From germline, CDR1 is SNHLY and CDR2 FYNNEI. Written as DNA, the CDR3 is TGTGCCAGCAGTGGACAGGGGGCGCTATCGGGGGAGCTGTTTTTT. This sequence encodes CASSGQGALSGELFF.

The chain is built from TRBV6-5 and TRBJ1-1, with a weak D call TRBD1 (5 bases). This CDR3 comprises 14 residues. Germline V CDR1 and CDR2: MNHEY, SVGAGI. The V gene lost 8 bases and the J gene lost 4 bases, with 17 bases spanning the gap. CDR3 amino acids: CASRSGGEGTEAFF. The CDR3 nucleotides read TGTGCCAGCCGCTCGGGGGGTGAGGGCACTGAAGCTTTCTTT.

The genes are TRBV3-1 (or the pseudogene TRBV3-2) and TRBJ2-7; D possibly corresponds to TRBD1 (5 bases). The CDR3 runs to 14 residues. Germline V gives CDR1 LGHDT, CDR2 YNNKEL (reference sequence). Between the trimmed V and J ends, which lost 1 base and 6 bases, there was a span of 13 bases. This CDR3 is CASSQVQGKREQYF. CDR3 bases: TGTGCCAGCAGCCAAGTCCAGGGCAAGCGCGAGCAGTACTTC.

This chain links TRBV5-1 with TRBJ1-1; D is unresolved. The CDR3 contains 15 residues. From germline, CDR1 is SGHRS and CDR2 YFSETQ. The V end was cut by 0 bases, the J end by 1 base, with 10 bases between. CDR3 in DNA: TGCGCCAGCAGCTTGGGAGCCCTCACGAACACTGAAGCTTTCTTT. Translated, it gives CASSLGALTNTEAFF.

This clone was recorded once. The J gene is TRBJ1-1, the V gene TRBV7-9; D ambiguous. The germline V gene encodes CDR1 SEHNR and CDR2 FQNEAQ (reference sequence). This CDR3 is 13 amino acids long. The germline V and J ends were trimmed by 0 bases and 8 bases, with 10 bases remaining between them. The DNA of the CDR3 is TGTGCCAGCAGCTTAGCGTACAGTTGGGAAGCTTTCTTT. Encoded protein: CASSLAYSWEAFF.

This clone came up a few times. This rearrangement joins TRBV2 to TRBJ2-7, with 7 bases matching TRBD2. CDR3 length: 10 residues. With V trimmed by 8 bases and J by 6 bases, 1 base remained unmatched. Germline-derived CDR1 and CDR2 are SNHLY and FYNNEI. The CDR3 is CASGRGEQYF. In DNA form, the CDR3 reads TGTGCCAGCGGGAGGGGCGAGCAGTACTTC.

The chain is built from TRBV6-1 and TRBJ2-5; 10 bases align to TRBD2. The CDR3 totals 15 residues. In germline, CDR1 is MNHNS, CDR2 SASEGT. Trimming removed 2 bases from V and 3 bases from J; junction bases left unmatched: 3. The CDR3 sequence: CASSELAGGEETQYF. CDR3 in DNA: TGTGCCAGCAGTGAATTAGCGGGGGGAGAAGAGACCCAGTACTTC.

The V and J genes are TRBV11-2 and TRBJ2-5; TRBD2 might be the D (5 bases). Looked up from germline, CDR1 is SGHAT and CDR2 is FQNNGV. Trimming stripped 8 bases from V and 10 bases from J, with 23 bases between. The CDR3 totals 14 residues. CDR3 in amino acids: CASGSRREGSDQYF. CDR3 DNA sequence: TGTGCCAGCGGCTCTCGCCGCGAGGGAAGTGACCAGTACTTC.

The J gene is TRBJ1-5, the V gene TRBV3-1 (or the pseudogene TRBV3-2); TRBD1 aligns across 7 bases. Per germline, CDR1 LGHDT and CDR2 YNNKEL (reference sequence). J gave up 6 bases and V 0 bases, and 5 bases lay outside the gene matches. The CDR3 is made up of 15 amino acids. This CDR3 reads CASSQDSRGFQPQHF. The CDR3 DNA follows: TGTGCCAGCAGCCAAGATAGCAGGGGGTTTCAGCCCCAGCATTTT.

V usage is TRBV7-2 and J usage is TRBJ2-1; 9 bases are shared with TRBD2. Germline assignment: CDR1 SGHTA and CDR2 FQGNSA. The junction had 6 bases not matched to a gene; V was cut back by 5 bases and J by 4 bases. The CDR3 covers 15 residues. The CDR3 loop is CASSQGLAVYNEQFF. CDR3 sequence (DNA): TGTGCCAGCAGCCAGGGACTAGCAGTTTACAATGAGCAGTTCTTC.

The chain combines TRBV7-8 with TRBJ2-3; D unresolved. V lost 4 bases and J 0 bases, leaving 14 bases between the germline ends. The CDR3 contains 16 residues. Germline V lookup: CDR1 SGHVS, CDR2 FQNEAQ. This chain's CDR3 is CASSYRSHSSTDTQYF. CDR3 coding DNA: TGTGCCAGCAGCTACCGTAGCCACTCTAGCACAGATACGCAGTATTTT.

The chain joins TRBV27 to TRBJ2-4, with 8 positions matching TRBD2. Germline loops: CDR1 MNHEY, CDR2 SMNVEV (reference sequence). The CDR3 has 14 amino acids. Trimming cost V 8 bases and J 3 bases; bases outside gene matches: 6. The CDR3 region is CASWEAGGKNIQYF. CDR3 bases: TGTGCCAGCTGGGAGGCGGGAGGCAAAAACATTCAGTACTTC.

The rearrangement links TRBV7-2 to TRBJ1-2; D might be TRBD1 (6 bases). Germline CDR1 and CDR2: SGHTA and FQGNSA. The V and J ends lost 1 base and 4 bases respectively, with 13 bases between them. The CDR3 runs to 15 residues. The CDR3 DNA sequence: TGTGCCAGCAGCTTAGAGGGGGGGACCAGCTATGGCTACACCTTC. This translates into CASSLEGGTSYGYTF.

The CDR3 DNA is TGTGCCAGCAGTCAGGGGGCAGGTGGCTACACCTTC. Amino acids: CASSQGAGGYTF. The gene calls are TRBV3-1 (or the pseudogene TRBV3-2) and TRBJ1-2; 8 bases fit TRBD1. Germline CDR1 LGHDT, CDR2 YNNKEL (reference sequence). With V trimmed by 6 bases and J by 7 bases, 4 bases remained unmatched. The CDR3 has 12 amino acids.

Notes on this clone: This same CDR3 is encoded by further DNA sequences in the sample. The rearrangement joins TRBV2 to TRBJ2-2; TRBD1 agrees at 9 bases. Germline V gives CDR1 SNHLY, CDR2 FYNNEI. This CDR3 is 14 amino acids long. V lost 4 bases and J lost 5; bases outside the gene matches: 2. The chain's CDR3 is CASSGQGGTGELFF. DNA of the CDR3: TGTGCCAGCAGTGGACAGGGGGGGACCGGGGAGCTGTTTTTT.

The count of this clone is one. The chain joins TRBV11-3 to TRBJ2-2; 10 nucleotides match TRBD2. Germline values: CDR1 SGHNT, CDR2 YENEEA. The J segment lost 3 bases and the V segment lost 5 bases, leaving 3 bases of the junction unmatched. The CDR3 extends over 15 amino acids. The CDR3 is CASSQGTSDTGELFF. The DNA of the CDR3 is TGTGCCAGCAGCCAAGGGACTAGCGACACCGGGGAGCTGTTTTTT.

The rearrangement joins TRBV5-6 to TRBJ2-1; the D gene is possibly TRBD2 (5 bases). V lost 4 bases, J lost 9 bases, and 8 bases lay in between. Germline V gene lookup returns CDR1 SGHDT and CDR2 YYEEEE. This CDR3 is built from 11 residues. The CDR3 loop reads CASSRGGEQFF. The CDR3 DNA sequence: TGTGCCAGCAGCCGGGGTGGTGAGCAGTTCTTC.

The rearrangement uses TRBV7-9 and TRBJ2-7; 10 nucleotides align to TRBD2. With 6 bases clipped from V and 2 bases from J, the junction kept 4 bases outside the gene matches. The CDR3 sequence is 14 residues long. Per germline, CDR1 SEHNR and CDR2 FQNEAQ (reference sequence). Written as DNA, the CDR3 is TGTGCCAGCAGTCAAGCGGGGGGGACCTACGAGCAGTACTTC. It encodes CASSQAGGTYEQYF. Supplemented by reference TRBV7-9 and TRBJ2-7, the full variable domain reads DTGVSQNPRHKITKRGQNVTFRCDPISEHNRLYWYRQTLGQGPEFLTYFQNEAQLEKSRLLSDRFSAERPKGSFSTLEIQRTEQGDSAMYLCASSQAGGTYEQYFGPGTRLTVT.

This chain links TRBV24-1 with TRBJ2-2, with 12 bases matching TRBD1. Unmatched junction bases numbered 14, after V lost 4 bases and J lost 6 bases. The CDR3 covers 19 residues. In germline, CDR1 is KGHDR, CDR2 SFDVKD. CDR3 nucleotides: TGTGCCACCAGTGAACCCTCCGGGACAGGGGGCGCGGTCGCCGGGGAGCTGTTTTTT. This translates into CATSEPSGTGGAVAGELFF.

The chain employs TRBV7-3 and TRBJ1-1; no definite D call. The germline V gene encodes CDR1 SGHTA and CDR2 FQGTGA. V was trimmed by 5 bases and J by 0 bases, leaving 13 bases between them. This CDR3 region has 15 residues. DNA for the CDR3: TGTGCCAGCAGCCCTTCGCGATTATTGAACACTGAAGCTTTCTTT. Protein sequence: CASSPSRLLNTEAFF.

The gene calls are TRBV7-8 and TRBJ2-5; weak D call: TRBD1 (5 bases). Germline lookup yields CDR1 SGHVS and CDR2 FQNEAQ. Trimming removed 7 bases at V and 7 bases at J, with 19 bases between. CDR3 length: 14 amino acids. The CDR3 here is CASTPQGSLGTQYF. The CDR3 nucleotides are TGTGCCAGCACCCCCCAGGGATCGCTGGGGACCCAGTACTTC. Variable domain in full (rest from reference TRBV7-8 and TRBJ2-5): GAGVSQSPRYKVAKRGQDVALRCDPISGHVSLFWYQQALGQGPEFLTYFQNEAQLDKSGLPSDRFFAERPEGSVSTLKIQRTQQEDSAVYLCASTPQGSLGTQYFGPGTRLLVL.

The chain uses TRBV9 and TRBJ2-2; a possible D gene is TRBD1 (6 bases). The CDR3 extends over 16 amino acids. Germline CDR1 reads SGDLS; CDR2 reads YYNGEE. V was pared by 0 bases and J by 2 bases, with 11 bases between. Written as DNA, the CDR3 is TGTGCCAGCAGCGTAGAACCAGGGGCCAACACCGGGGAGCTGTTTTTT. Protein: CASSVEPGANTGELFF.

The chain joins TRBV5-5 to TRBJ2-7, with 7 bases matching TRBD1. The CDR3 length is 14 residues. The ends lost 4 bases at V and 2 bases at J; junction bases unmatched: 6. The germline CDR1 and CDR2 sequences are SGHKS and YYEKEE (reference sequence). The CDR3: CASSKQGRAYEQYF. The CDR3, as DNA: TGTGCCAGCAGCAAACAGGGGAGAGCCTACGAGCAGTACTTC.